Listed below are T cell receptor beta chains from one sample, sequenced in a study of identical twins. TCRdb re-derived calls from the 5' RACE reads in MiXCR, one entry per CDR3 protein. The table lists just under 550,000 distinct CDR3 sequences, around 15% of them singletons. This sample was also put to use in a study of yellow fever vaccine responses in identical twins.

What was sequenced was CD4+ T cells sorted from blood. The receptors here all came from a woman aged 18-29 years in good health. Both conserved end residues are trimmed from each CDR3. D genes are given only for firm matches. Only some rows state a clone size, as once, few, many or a class for expanded clones.

v_call clone_size d_call cdr3_aa
TRBV20-1 few TRBD2 SAYRLAGVGETQY
TRBV6-5 . . ASSYSTLANYGYT
TRBV20-1 few TRBD1 SARSGTAHNYGYT
TRBV10-3 few . AIKGTPDNSPLH
TRBV3-1 . . ASSQDTGRREQY
TRBV5-1 . . ASSLTDLSGANVLT
TRBV6-1 few TRBD1 ASSSTGGRYNEQF
TRBV10-2 . . AGRRDLLYEQY
TRBV27 . . ASSNGISEAF
TRBV5-6 . TRBD2 ASSFGVAGGYTDTQY
TRBV20-1 . TRBD2 SARGTSGTDEQF
TRBV5-1 . . ASSLEPGRNTGELF
TRBV27 many . ASRRRGGELF
TRBV14 . TRBD1 ASSPLGAGGETQY
TRBV7-9 few . ASSLARMPAAADTQY
TRBV28 . . ASSSPGRNTGELF
TRBV12-3/TRBV12-4 few . ASEPSGGGHEQF
TRBV24-1 few TRBD2 ATSDLQAGDEQY
TRBV5-1 few . ASSLGIARDEKLF
TRBV10-3 few . AISEFPDSYEQY
TRBV27 . TRBD1 ASSFGQTGGFYGYT
TRBV15 . . ATSRGKLLLREQY
TRBV7-6 . TRBD2 ASSVSSGAATGDTQY
TRBV11-2 . . ASSHHHTDTQY
TRBV21-1 . . ASIPSGQGVNYGYT
TRBV7-3 . TRBD2 ASSLRAGGPANTGELF
TRBV24-1 few TRBD2 ATSDASGIRGDEQF
TRBV4-1 few . ASSQDGHPLGYGYT
TRBV6-5 . . ASSYLREWNTEAF
TRBV24-1 . TRBD1 ATSDRGTGGTYEQY
TRBV2 . TRBD1 ASQKGTGGIMNTEAF
TRBV19 few . ASSIDYSGANVLT
TRBV5-1 . . ASNDGGLDTEAF
TRBV5-1 few . ASSTSRGGMETQY
TRBV10-3 many . AAAGAKNIQY
TRBV6-1 few TRBD1 ASSERTGGGYT